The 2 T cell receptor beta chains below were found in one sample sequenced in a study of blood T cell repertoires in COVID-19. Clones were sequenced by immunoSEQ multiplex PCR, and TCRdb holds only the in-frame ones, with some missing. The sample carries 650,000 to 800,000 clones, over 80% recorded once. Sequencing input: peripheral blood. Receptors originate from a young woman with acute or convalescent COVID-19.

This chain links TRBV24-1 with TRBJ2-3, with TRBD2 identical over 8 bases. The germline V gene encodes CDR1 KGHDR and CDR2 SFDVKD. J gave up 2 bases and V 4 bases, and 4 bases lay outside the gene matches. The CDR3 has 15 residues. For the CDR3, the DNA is TGTGCCACCAGTGACCCGGGGGGGGTCACAGATACGCAGTATTTT. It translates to CATSDPGGVTDTQYF.

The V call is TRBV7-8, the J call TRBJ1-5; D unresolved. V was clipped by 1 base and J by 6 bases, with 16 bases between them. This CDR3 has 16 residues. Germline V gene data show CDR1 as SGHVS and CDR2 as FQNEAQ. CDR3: CASSLEAGFGSQPQHF. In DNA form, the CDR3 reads TGTGCCAGCAGCTTAGAGGCCGGATTTGGGAGTCAGCCCCAGCATTTT.